This T cell receptor (beta chain) was found in a study of OX40 agonist ivuxolimab in advanced cancers. The study, taken as a whole, reports: Both blood CD4+ and CD8+ T cells showed clonal growth by week 6 at 0.1 to 3.0 mg/kg.

About this clone itself: Its antigen is as yet unknown.

Clones were sequenced by immunoSEQ multiplex PCR, and TCRdb holds only the in-frame ones, with some missing. The sample records around 100,000 clones, 85% to 95% being singletons. The TCR originated in an adult with an advanced solid tumor such as melanoma, head and neck, liver or kidney cancer. The sequencing used CD4+ or CD8+ T cells sorted from blood, collected in a trial of the OX40 agonist ivuxolimab.

CDR3 sequence: CASRGGRGLAGGAIYNEQFF. CDR3 sequence (DNA): TGTGCCAGCAGGGGGGGAAGAGGACTAGCGGGAGGCGCAATCTACAATGAGCAGTTCTTC. This rearrangement joins TRBV2 to TRBJ2-1, with 14 bases matching TRBD2. Germline trimming cut 6 bases from V and 3 bases from J; bases unmatched to any gene: 16. Germline V gene lookup returns CDR1 SNHLY and CDR2 FYNNEI. This CDR3 is 20 amino acids long.